Sequencing of this T cell receptor beta chain was carried out in a study of T cells in tumors after PD-1 blockade. Study details: Each patient got pembrolizumab 200 mg every 3 weeks or cemiplimab 350 mg every 2 weeks. Daily vismodegib 150 mg continued in a subset of anti-PD-1-treated patients. Peripheral blood samples averaged around 33,000 unique clonotypes and 95,000 to 120,000 templates.

Here immunoSEQ multiplex PCR was the method, and the copy in TCRdb shows in-frame clones only, minus some. The sample lists roughly 50,000 clones, over 70% occurring once. Germline CDR1 is MNHEY and CDR2 is SVGAGI. V lost 6 bases and J lost 8, with 13 bases in between. CDR3 length: 12 amino acids. The J gene is TRBJ1-2, the V gene TRBV6-5; D is unclear. The sequences come from PBMCs, collected before anti-PD-1 treatment. The sequence was obtained from a human donor with basal cell carcinoma. CDR3 residues: CASRSRVGGYTF. The CDR3 DNA follows: TGTGCCAGCAGGTCGAGGGTAGGGGGCTACACCTTC.